This T cell receptor (beta chain) was identified in a study of T cell repertoires in urothelial bladder cancer. Study-level results: One T-cell clone reached up to roughly 15% of carcinoma infiltrating lymphocytes.

On this clone: Its antigen is unknown.

Clones were read by immunoSEQ multiplex PCR, and TCRdb kept only the in-frame ones, dropping some. The repertoire has 1,200 to 1,500 clones, under 70% of them found once; the top ten carry less than 35%. Germline V gene lookup returns CDR1 SGHTA and CDR2 FQGNSA. V dropped 1 base and J dropped 9 bases, with 6 bases sitting between them. The CDR3 covers 12 residues. The source is a human donor with urothelial carcinoma. The chain couples TRBV7-2 to TRBJ2-2; D unclear. The sequenced sample consisted of tumor-infiltrating cells from bladder cancer. This chain's CDR3 is CASSLDARELFF. The CDR3 coding sequence is TGTGCCAGCAGCTTAGATGCCCGGGAGCTGTTTTTT.